The T cell receptor beta chain described here comes from a study of T cells in women clearing cervical HPV infection. Looking at the study overall: Cases: HPV16-related CIN3 or worse on histology, a couple of invasive cancers. Controls' single incident HPV16 infection cleared within 12 months without precancer.

Note on this clone: Its cognate antigen is unknown. From the germline J gene comes the end of the CDR3, since the read stops 3 residues before it.

The study's findings and limits: Controls had more TRBV6-7 (roughly 0.16%) than cases (about 0.11%).

V was shortened by 3 bases and J by 4 bases, with 15 bases between the two germline ends. The CDR3 contains 15 residues. From germline, CDR1 is LNHDA and CDR2 SQIVND (reference sequence). Genomic DNA, averaging approximately 1,200 ng per sample, yielded TCR beta CDR3 via immunoSEQ. This table comes from immunoSEQ multiplex PCR, and its TCRdb copy is limited to in-frame clones, with some not included. The sample includes about 20,000 clones. This clonotype originated in a woman aged 18 to 75 with a cervical HPV16 infection that either progressed to CIN3+ or cleared (not recorded which). The specimen sequenced was blood buffy coat. This chain connects TRBV19 to TRBJ1-1, with D perhaps matching TRBD1 (5 bases). CDR3 DNA (partial): TGTGCCAGTAGTATGGCCCTGGGGGGACGCACTGAA. It codes for CASSMALGGRTE. From start to end, the CDR3 is CASSMALGGRTEAFF.